The sequence of this T cell receptor beta chain was determined in a study of cytomegalovirus exposure and HLA in healthy donors. About the research overall: HLA-typed donors were the source of 82 million or so unique TCRs, which an early data release held.

Whereas donors were nominally healthy upon sampling, unrecorded immune exposures were probable. Primers for the PCR totalled 60 Vbeta and 13 Jbeta. Method: immunoSEQ multiplex PCR; TCRdb's copy keeps in-frame clones and lacks some. The listing contains 150,000 to 200,000 clones. Trimming cost V 1 base and J 0 bases; bases outside gene matches: 3. This CDR3 contains 16 residues. Germline CDR1 is SGHNT and CDR2 is YENEEA. Material for sequencing was PBMCs. This chain uses TRBV11-3 with TRBJ2-3, with 8 bases that match TRBD2. The clonotype comes from a man aged 25 to 40 in good health and CMV-seronegative. The CDR3 here is CASSLGASGSTDTQYF. CDR3 nucleotides: TGTGCCAGCAGCTTAGGGGCTAGCGGGAGCACAGATACGCAGTATTTT.